The next 9 T cell receptor beta chains were all read from a single sample in a study of T cells in women clearing cervical HPV infection. Profiling relied on immunoSEQ multiplex PCR, and the TCRdb table lists in-frame clones only, not all of them. This sample contains 20,000 or so clones. Specimen: blood buffy coat. These receptors were collected from a woman aged 18 to 75 with a cervical HPV16 infection that either progressed to CIN3+ or cleared (not recorded which).

On this clone: Coverage ceases 3 residues before the CDR3 finishes, and the germline J gene fills in the end. V and J are TRBV15 and TRBJ2-4; 13 nucleotides agree with TRBD2. Germline CDR1 LNHNV, CDR2 YYDKDF (reference sequence). The CDR3 length is 15 residues. CDR3 DNA (partial): TGTGCCACCAGCAGAGTTGCTGGACTAGCGGGAGTT. This gives the protein CATSRVAGLAGV. The whole CDR3 region reads CATSRVAGLAGVQYF. Full variable domain (remainder filled in from reference TRBV15 and TRBJ2-4): DAMVIQNPRYQVTQFGKPVTLSCSQTLNHNVMYWYQQKSSQAPKLLFHYYDKDFNNEADTPDNFQSRRPNTSFCFLDIRSPGLGDTAMYLCATSRVAGLAGVQYFGAGTRLSVL.

Concerning this clone itself: A read error may produce the germline difference seen at one junction end. The CDR3 end falls 3 residues outside the read, so it is completed with the germline J gene. The chain combines TRBV7-3 with TRBJ2-3; 10 positions agree with TRBD2. The CDR3 runs to 16 residues. The germline CDR1 and CDR2 sequences are SGHTA and FQGTGA. This CDR3 is CSSSLEPLAGENTQYF. Incomplete CDR3 DNA: TGTTCCAGCAGCTTAGAACCGCTAGCGGGAGAAAATACG. Using reference TRBV7-3 and TRBJ2-3 for the parts outside the CDR3, the full variable domain is GAGVSQTPSNKVTEKGKYVELRCDPISGHTALYWYRQSLGQGPEFLIYFQGTGAADDSGLPNDRFFAVRPEGSVSTLKIQRTERGDSAVYLCSSSLEPLAGENTQYFGPGTRLTVL.

Concerning this clone: Read sequence stops 3 residues before the CDR3 end, and the germline J gene provides the missing end. The chain is built from TRBV6-4 and TRBJ2-1; perhaps D is TRBD1 or TRBD2 (7 bases each). Between the trimmed V and J ends, which lost 2 bases and 1 base, there was a span of 15 bases. The CDR3 contains 17 residues. Germline V gene lookup returns CDR1 MRHNA and CDR2 SNTAGT. The CDR3 sequence is CASSDPRQGGSYNEQFF. The sequenced CDR3 bases are TGTGCCAGCAGTGACCCCCGACAGGGAGGGTCCTACAATGAG.

With regard to this clone: Coverage ceases 3 residues before the CDR3 finishes, and the germline J gene fills in the end. The genes are TRBV20-1 and TRBJ2-2; D unclear. The V end lost 1 base, the J end lost 2 bases, and 5 bases lay between the germline ends. In germline, CDR1 is DFQATT, CDR2 SNEGSKA (reference sequence). The length of the CDR3 is 13 residues. The CDR3 sequence: CSARAVNTGELFF. The covered CDR3 bases are TGCAGTGCTAGAGCAGTCAACACCGGGGAG.

As regards this clone: The read ends 3 residues before the CDR3 terminus; that terminus is restored from the germline J gene. The chain links TRBV20-1 to TRBJ2-1; D is uncertain. Germline loops: CDR1 DFQATT, CDR2 SNEGSKA (reference sequence). The CDR3 totals 12 residues. The V gene lost 2 bases and the J gene lost 7 bases, with 9 bases spanning the gap. The covered CDR3 bases are TGCAGTGCTAGATCGGGTAGTAATGAG. This sequence encodes CSARSGSNE. The whole CDR3 sequence reads CSARSGSNEQFF.

The CDR3 sequence: CASSNRGAKSYEQYF. CDR3 bases read: TGTGCCAGCAGTAACAGGGGGGCGAAGTCCTACGAG. This chain connects TRBV28 to TRBJ2-7; 8 nucleotides line up with TRBD1. The CDR3 end falls 3 residues outside the read, so it is completed with the germline J gene. The germline V gene encodes CDR1 MDHEN and CDR2 SYDVKM. The CDR3 contains 15 residues. V was pared by 5 bases and J by 1 base, with 7 bases of the junction left unmatched.

Regarding this clone: Sequencing ends 3 residues short of the CDR3 end; the germline J gene provides the rest. The chain employs TRBV7-6 and TRBJ2-5; a weak D match, TRBD1 (6 bases). This CDR3 comprises 15 residues. CDR1 is SGHVS, CDR2 FNYEAQ, per germline. V was trimmed by 0 bases and J by 1 base, leaving 9 bases between them. The sequenced part of the CDR3 DNA is TGTGCCAGCAGCTTAGCGGGGGCCCTCCAAGAGACC. Translation gives CASSLAGALQET. The full CDR3 sequence reads CASSLAGALQETQYF.

CDR3 protein: CASSPRTGDFYGYTF. The sequenced part of the CDR3 DNA is TGTGCCAGCAGCCCCCGGACAGGGGATTTTTATGGC. This chain uses TRBV7-8 with TRBJ1-2; 9 positions match TRBD1. The CDR3 goes on 3 residues after the read ends, and that part is filled in from the germline J gene. The CDR3 has 15 amino acids. Germline CDR1 is SGHVS and CDR2 is FQNEAQ. Unmatched junction bases numbered 9, after V lost 5 bases and J lost 5 bases.

In regard to this clone: Coverage ceases 3 residues before the CDR3 finishes, and the germline J gene fills in the end. V is TRBV28 and J is TRBJ1-4; possible D gene TRBD1, 5 bases. The CDR3 length is 15 residues. Trimming removed 1 base at V and 8 bases at J, with 14 bases between. The germline V gene encodes CDR1 MDHEN and CDR2 SYDVKM. The CDR3 DNA, read in part, is TGTGCCAGCAGTTTATCGTGGCAGGGAGAAGAAAAA. Its protein product is CASSLSWQGEEK. The full CDR3 protein reads CASSLSWQGEEKLFF.